This T cell receptor beta chain stems from a study of T cell responses to AZD1222 COVID-19 vaccine. Overall study: Second doses that came at about 4 or about 12 weeks were put together. Study findings and constraints: Females outnumbered males among donors, who were mostly white British; clonal diversity was possibly underestimated. Of the AZD1222 recipients, only five to seven were seropositive at baseline.

Germline CDR1 is SGHNT and CDR2 is YYREEE (reference sequence). Trimming removed 0 bases from V and 5 bases from J; junction bases left unmatched: 3. There are 15 residues in the CDR3. A word on this clone: Its antigen remains unknown.

TCRdb's table, derived via immunoSEQ multiplex PCR, lists solely in-frame clones and lacks some. The sample yields about 110,000 clones, under 95% seen once. This rearrangement joins TRBV5-4 to TRBJ2-1, with 9 bases identical to TRBD1. The sample consisted of peripheral blood, taken on day 0 of AZD1222 vaccination. This TCR was sampled from an adult in good health. The CDR3 coding sequence is TGTGCCAGCAGCTTGGCACAGGGGGCACACAATGAGCAGTTCTTC. Its protein product is CASSLAQGAHNEQFF.